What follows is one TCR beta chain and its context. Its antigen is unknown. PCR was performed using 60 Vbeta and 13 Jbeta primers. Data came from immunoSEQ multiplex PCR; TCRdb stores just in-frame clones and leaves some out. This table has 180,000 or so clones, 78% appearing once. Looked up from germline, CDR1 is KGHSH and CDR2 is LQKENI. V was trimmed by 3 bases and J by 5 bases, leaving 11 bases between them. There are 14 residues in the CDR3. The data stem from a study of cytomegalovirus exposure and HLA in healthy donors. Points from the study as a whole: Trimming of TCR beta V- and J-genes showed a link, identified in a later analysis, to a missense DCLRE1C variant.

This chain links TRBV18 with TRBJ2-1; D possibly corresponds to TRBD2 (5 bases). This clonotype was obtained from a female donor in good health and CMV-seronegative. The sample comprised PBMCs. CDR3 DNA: TGTGCCAGCTCACCTGTCAGCGGCGACAATGAGCAGTTCTTC. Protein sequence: CASSPVSGDNEQFF.